Listed below are T cell receptor beta chains from one sample, sequenced in a study of cytomegalovirus exposure and HLA in healthy donors. The protocol was immunoSEQ multiplex PCR, while the TCRdb copy is restricted to in-frame clones and leaves out a portion. Altogether fewer than 200,000 clones are present, roughly 88% being singletons, with the ten largest covering more than 0.95%. What was sequenced was PBMCs. The receptors derive from a girl between 2 and 10 years old in good health and CMV-seropositive. Each CDR3 is given without its conserved first and last residue. Fields, in order: CDR3 length, V gene, J gene, CDR3 protein.

>11|TRBV6-5|TRBJ2-4
ASRALVLNIQY
>13|TRBV27|TRBJ2-1
ASSIGTSVINEQF
>12|TRBV27|TRBJ2-7
ASRPRGLSYEQY
>14|TRBV4-1|TRBJ1-1
ASSQDLAGVHTEAF
>12|TRBV10-1|TRBJ2-1
ASSESTVNNEQF
>13|TRBV5-6|TRBJ2-7
ASSYPGQGFHEQY
>15|TRBV28|TRBJ1-5
ASSLWGTGDGNQPQH
>14|TRBV6-6|TRBJ2-7
ASSYSVGQGAHEQY
>11|TRBV19|TRBJ1-1
ASSTYRDTEAF
>10|TRBV7-2|TRBJ2-3
ASSLSQDTQY
>13|TRBV12-5|TRBJ2-7
ASGPHSGGTYEQY
>13|TRBV2|TRBJ2-2
ASSEEAGPPGELF
>13|TRBV5-1|TRBJ1-5
ASSLAGQPNQPQH
>10|TRBV28|TRBJ1-5
ASSLIPGRSH
>12|TRBV10-1|TRBJ1-1
ASIGNREKLEAF
>12|TRBV4-2|TRBJ2-3
ASSRGISTDTQY
>15|TRBV4-1|TRBJ2-1
ASMASGRGSSSNEQF
>14|TRBV5-1|TRBJ2-5
ASSPGLAGYQETQY
>15|TRBV5-1|TRBJ2-1
ASSFLSRDFANNEQF
>15|TRBV28|TRBJ2-1
ASVPGGLASSYNEQF
>13|TRBV10-3|TRBJ2-1
AISEVAAPRNEQF
>11|TRBV30|TRBJ2-1
AFPVGGRDEQF
>13|TRBV5-4|TRBJ2-3
ASSLAARGTDTQY
>11|TRBV6-5|TRBJ2-3
ASSYYREDTQY
>12|TRBV2|NA
ASGGGTRTYEQY